The clone carrying this T cell receptor (beta chain) was detected many times. This entry is derived from a study of T-cell reconstitution after alpha-beta-depleted transplantation in children. A library of TCRbeta sequences, prepared with unique molecular identifiers, was generated. TCRdb re-derived calls from the PCR reads in MiXCR, one entry per CDR3 protein. The sample consists of approximately 300,000 distinct CDR3 sequences, under 14% of them appearing once. Trimming took off 0 bases at V and 4 bases at J, with 14 bases between the two ends. Looked up from germline, CDR1 is SGHRS and CDR2 is YFSETQ. The CDR3 spans 16 residues.

The genes are TRBV5-1 and TRBJ1-3; D perhaps matches TRBD1 (6 bases). The sample here was peripheral blood, taken 180 days after TCRalphabeta/CD19-depleted stem cell transplant. This sequence originates from a male patient aged 2-15 years who had a stem cell transplant for chronic granulomatous disease, so the T cells may come from the graft donor. CDR3 bases: TGCGCCAGCAGCTTGGCCGGGGACATAATAGGAAACACCATATATTTT. This codes for CASSLAGDIIGNTIYF.